The rows below give T cell receptor beta chains drawn from one sample of a study of blood T cell repertoires in COVID-19. Repertoires were generated with immunoSEQ multiplex PCR, while TCRdb's copy carries only in-frame clones and drops some. This sample has 400,000 to 550,000 clones, with 87% found just once. The specimen was PBMCs or T cells enriched from blood (not recorded which). The origin of the receptors is a woman younger than 35 with acute COVID-19. CDR3s include the opening cysteine and the closing phenylalanine or tryptophan. The order of the fields is J gene, D gene, clone size, V gene, CDR3 protein, CDR3 DNA. A D gene is named only where the DNA matches it firmly. Not all rows give a size; the values are once, few, many and, for expanded clones, a class.

J gene: TRBJ2-2; D gene: TRBD2; clone size: NA; V gene: TRBV30; CDR3 protein: CAWSVASGSLGGTGELFF; CDR3 DNA: TGTGCCTGGAGTGTGGCTAGCGGGAGTTTGGGAGGGACCGGGGAGCTGTTTTTT
J gene: TRBJ2-7; D gene: TRBD2; clone size: NA; V gene: TRBV3-1/TRBV3-2; CDR3 protein: CASSHPGGPTMRYEQYF; CDR3 DNA: TGTGCCAGCAGCCACCCGGGGGGGCCTACAATGAGATACGAGCAGTACTTC
J gene: TRBJ2-7; D gene: TRBD2; clone size: NA; V gene: TRBV9; CDR3 protein: CASSPKRDSNYEQYF; CDR3 DNA: TGTGCCAGCAGCCCGAAGCGGGATTCCAATTACGAGCAGTACTTC
J gene: TRBJ2-7; D gene: NA; clone size: NA; V gene: TRBV27; CDR3 protein: CASSWGGQGYEQYF; CDR3 DNA: TGTGCCAGCAGTTGGGGGGGGCAGGGGTACGAGCAGTACTTC
J gene: TRBJ1-6; D gene: NA; clone size: NA; V gene: TRBV18; CDR3 protein: CASSPKKRTVSSYNSPLHF; CDR3 DNA: TGTGCCAGCTCACCGAAAAAAAGGACAGTTAGCTCCTATAATTCACCCCTCCACTTT
J gene: TRBJ1-1; D gene: TRBD1; clone size: NA; V gene: TRBV19; CDR3 protein: CASSYILTGGTEAFF; CDR3 DNA: TGTGCCAGTAGTTACATCCTTACAGGGGGCACTGAAGCTTTCTTT
J gene: TRBJ1-3; D gene: TRBD1; clone size: NA; V gene: TRBV7-9; CDR3 protein: CASSLEGASGNTIYF; CDR3 DNA: TGTGCCAGCAGCTTAGAGGGGGCCTCTGGAAACACCATATATTTT
J gene: TRBJ1-3; D gene: NA; clone size: NA; V gene: TRBV10-3; CDR3 protein: CATTSVSGNTIYF; CDR3 DNA: TGTGCCACCACCAGTGTCTCTGGAAACACCATATATTTT
J gene: TRBJ2-3; D gene: TRBD2; clone size: NA; V gene: TRBV7-6; CDR3 protein: CASSSYSGSIDTQYF; CDR3 DNA: TGTGCCAGCAGCTCCTATAGCGGGAGTATAGATACGCAGTATTTT
J gene: TRBJ2-4; D gene: TRBD2; clone size: NA; V gene: TRBV5-8; CDR3 protein: CASRDIAGAKNIQYF; CDR3 DNA: TGTGCCAGCAGGGATATAGCGGGAGCCAAAAACATTCAGTACTTC
J gene: TRBJ2-3; D gene: TRBD2; clone size: NA; V gene: TRBV3-1/TRBV3-2; CDR3 protein: CASSQAGEDTQYF; CDR3 DNA: TGTGCCAGCAGCCAGGCGGGAGAAGATACGCAGTATTTT
J gene: TRBJ1-2; D gene: NA; clone size: few; V gene: TRBV4-3; CDR3 protein: CASSQDYTGNYGYTF; CDR3 DNA: TGCGCCAGCAGCCAAGATTATACGGGGAACTATGGCTACACCTTC
J gene: TRBJ1-2; D gene: TRBD1; clone size: NA; V gene: TRBV7-3; CDR3 protein: CASSRTGTEVYTF; CDR3 DNA: TGTGCCAGCAGCCGGACAGGGACAGAGGTTTACACCTTC
J gene: TRBJ2-7; D gene: TRBD1; clone size: NA; V gene: TRBV29-1; CDR3 protein: CSVGTDSYEQYF; CDR3 DNA: TGCAGCGTCGGGACAGACTCCTACGAGCAGTACTTC
J gene: TRBJ2-1; D gene: TRBD1; clone size: NA; V gene: TRBV4-3; CDR3 protein: CASSQDETGRNEQFF; CDR3 DNA: TGCGCCAGCAGCCAAGACGAGACAGGGCGTAATGAGCAGTTCTTC
J gene: TRBJ2-7; D gene: NA; clone size: NA; V gene: TRBV18; CDR3 protein: CASSPPGIYEQYF; CDR3 DNA: TGTGCCAGCTCACCACCCGGGATCTATGAACAGTACTTC
J gene: TRBJ2-1; D gene: TRBD1; clone size: NA; V gene: TRBV11-1; CDR3 protein: CASSLVGTGNNEQFF; CDR3 DNA: TGTGCCAGCAGCTTAGTTGGGACAGGAAACAATGAGCAGTTCTTC
J gene: TRBJ2-1; D gene: NA; clone size: NA; V gene: TRBV5-6; CDR3 protein: CASSSPYYKTYNEQFF; CDR3 DNA: TGTGCCAGCAGCTCCCCTTACTATAAGACGTACAATGAGCAGTTCTTC
J gene: TRBJ1-2; D gene: TRBD1; clone size: NA; V gene: TRBV29-1; CDR3 protein: CSAPGQGGMNYGYTF; CDR3 DNA: TGCAGCGCGCCGGGACAGGGCGGTATGAACTATGGCTACACCTTC
J gene: TRBJ2-5; D gene: TRBD1; clone size: NA; V gene: TRBV19; CDR3 protein: CASSNTGTGPRTQYF; CDR3 DNA: TGTGCCAGTAGTAACACCGGGACAGGCCCCAGGACCCAGTACTTC
J gene: TRBJ1-5; D gene: NA; clone size: few; V gene: TRBV4-1; CDR3 protein: CASSRIAVNQPQHF; CDR3 DNA: TGCGCCAGCAGCCGAATAGCTGTCAATCAGCCCCAGCATTTT
J gene: TRBJ1-4; D gene: NA; clone size: NA; V gene: TRBV18; CDR3 protein: CASSPTSRGSNEKLFF; CDR3 DNA: TGTGCCAGCTCACCCACAAGCCGCGGATCTAATGAAAAACTGTTTTTT
J gene: TRBJ2-1; D gene: TRBD1; clone size: NA; V gene: TRBV3-1/TRBV3-2; CDR3 protein: CASSQGGQGGDEQFF; CDR3 DNA: TGTGCCAGCAGCCAAGGAGGACAGGGGGGTGATGAGCAGTTCTTC
J gene: TRBJ2-7; D gene: TRBD2; clone size: NA; V gene: TRBV7-2; CDR3 protein: CASSPSLAGGSYEQYF; CDR3 DNA: TGTGCCAGCAGCCCCTCACTAGCGGGGGGCTCCTACGAGCAGTACTTC
J gene: TRBJ2-3; D gene: NA; clone size: once; V gene: TRBV2; CDR3 protein: CASSGEFGTDTQYF; CDR3 DNA: TGTGCCAGCAGTGGAGAGTTTGGCACAGATACGCAGTATTTT
J gene: TRBJ1-3; D gene: NA; clone size: NA; V gene: TRBV3-1/TRBV3-2; CDR3 protein: CASSQDPGLVIGNTIYF; CDR3 DNA: TGTGCCAGCAGCCAAGACCCGGGACTGGTGATTGGAAACACCATATATTTT
J gene: TRBJ1-4; D gene: NA; clone size: NA; V gene: TRBV9; CDR3 protein: CASSVVMTEVNEKLFF; CDR3 DNA: TGTGCCAGCAGCGTAGTCATGACAGAGGTTAATGAAAAACTGTTTTTT